The clone carrying this TCR beta chain was detected only a few times. The CDR3 extends over 18 amino acids. The V gene's germline CDR1 is MNHEY and CDR2 SMNVEV (reference sequence). V lost 1 base to trimming and J lost 1 base; unmatched junction nucleotides: 10. The sample belongs to a study of regulatory T cells in long-lasting Graves disease. Library construction for TCR beta used iRepertoire HTBI primers and Arm-PCR of CDR3 regions. TCRdb called the multiplex PCR reads again in MiXCR, with one record for every CDR3 protein. The sample has 350,000 to 500,000 distinct CDR3 sequences; around 13% are singletons. Described time point: newly diagnosed GD, antithyroid drugs for less than 3 months. Making the TCR library involved RNA that had been extracted from PBMCs. This sample was shared with a second study, whose subject was T cells in Graves' hyperthyroidism and ophthalmopathy. According to that study: Blood also showed most of the thyroid clonotypes that were expanded above 0.001.

Here the sequenced sample was peripheral blood mononuclear cells (PBMCs), taken at new diagnosis, from a patient treated with antithyroid drugs. V is TRBV27 and J is TRBJ2-1; 7 nucleotides align to TRBD1. The clonotype comes from a woman in her 50s with Graves disease. CDR3: CASSLLYHRGPSYNEQFF. In DNA form, the CDR3 reads TGTGCCAGCAGTTTATTATACCACAGGGGACCGTCCTACAATGAGCAGTTCTTC.